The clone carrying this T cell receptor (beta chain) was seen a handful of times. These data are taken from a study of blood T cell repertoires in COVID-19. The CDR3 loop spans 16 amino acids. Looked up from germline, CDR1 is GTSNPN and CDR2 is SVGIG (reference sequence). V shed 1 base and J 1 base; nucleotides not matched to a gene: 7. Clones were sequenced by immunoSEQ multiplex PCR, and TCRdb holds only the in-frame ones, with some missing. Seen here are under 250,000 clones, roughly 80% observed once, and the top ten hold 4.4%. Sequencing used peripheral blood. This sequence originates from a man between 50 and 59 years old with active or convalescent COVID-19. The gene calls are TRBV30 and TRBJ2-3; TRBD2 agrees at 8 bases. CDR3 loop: CAWSAGRAGGTDTQYF. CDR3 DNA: TGTGCCTGGAGTGCGGGTCGAGCGGGGGGCACAGATACGCAGTATTTT.